This TCR beta chain was sequenced during a study of blood T cell repertoires in COVID-19. On the study more broadly: Samples came from the United States, Italy and Spain, spanning acute and convalescent COVID-19. PBMCs, B-cell-depleted T cells, or T cells provided the cDNA or gDNA that made up the material.

In the study's own analysis: Reference gene primer amplification yielded estimated nucleated cell counts. Using immunoSEQ multiplex PCR, the repertoire was profiled, and TCRdb retains in-frame clones only, with some absent. The V and J calls and the clone size are those of that table, but D and trimming were determined from the DNA. Among roughly 80,000 clones, roughly 84% were seen once, and the ten largest hold around 3.3%. The germline gives CDR1 GTSNPN, CDR2 SVGIG (reference sequence). This CDR3 contains 15 residues. The V and J ends lost 1 base and 0 bases respectively, with 12 bases between them.

This sequence was found in a man aged 45-60 years with acute or convalescent COVID-19. The chain combines TRBV30 with TRBJ2-5, with D possibly TRBD1 on 6 matching bases. Sequencing was done on a sample of peripheral blood. The chain's CDR3 is CAWSETGWYQETQYF. The CDR3 bases are TGTGCCTGGAGTGAAACAGGGTGGTACCAAGAGACCCAGTACTTC.